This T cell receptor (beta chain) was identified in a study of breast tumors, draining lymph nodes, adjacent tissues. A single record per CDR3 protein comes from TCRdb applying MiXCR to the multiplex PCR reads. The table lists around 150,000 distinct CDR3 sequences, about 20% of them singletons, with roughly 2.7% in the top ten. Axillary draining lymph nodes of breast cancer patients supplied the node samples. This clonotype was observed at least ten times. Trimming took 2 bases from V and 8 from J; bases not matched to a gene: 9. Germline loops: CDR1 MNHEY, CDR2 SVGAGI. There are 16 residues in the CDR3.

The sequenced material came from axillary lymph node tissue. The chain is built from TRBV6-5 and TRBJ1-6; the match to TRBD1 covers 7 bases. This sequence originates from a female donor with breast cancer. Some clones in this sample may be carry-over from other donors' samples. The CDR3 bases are TGTGCCAGCAGTTACGTATACAGGGGTGAACATTCACCCCTCCACTTT. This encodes CASSYVYRGEHSPLHF.